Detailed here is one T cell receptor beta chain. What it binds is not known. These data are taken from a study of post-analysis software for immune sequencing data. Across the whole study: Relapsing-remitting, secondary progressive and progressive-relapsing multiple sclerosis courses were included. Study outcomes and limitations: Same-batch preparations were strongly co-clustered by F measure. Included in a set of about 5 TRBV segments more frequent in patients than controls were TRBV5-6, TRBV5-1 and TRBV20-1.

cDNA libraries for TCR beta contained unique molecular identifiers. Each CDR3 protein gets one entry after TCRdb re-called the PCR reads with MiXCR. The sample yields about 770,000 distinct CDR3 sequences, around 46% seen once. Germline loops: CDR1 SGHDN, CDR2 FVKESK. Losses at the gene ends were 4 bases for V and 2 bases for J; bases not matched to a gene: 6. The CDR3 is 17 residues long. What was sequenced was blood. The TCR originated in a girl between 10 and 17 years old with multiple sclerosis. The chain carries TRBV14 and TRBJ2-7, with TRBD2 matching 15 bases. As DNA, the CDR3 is TGTGCCAGCAGCCCAGGACTAGCGGGAGGGCCTCCCTACGAGCAGTACTTC. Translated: CASSPGLAGGPPYEQYF. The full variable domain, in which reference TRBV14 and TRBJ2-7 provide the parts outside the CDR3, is EAGVTQFPSHSVIEKGQTVTLRCDPISGHDNLYWYRRVMGKEIKFLLHFVKESKQDESGMPNNRFLAERTGGTYSTLKVQPAELEDSGVYFCASSPGLAGGPPYEQYFGPGTRLTVT.